Sequencing of this T cell receptor (beta chain) was carried out in a study of blood T cell repertoires in COVID-19. As for the study in general: The study drew acute and convalescent COVID-19 samples from the United States, Italy and Spain. T cells, B-cell-depleted T cells, or PBMCs supplied cDNA or gDNA.

Germline V gene data show CDR1 as SGHVS and CDR2 as FQNEAQ. V shed 2 bases and J shed 2 bases, with 13 bases lying between them. The CDR3 has 16 residues. Seattle-derived patients entered the study during active infection and were followed longitudinally. In the authors' workflow: Amplification with reference gene primers provided the estimates of nucleated cell counts. Here immunoSEQ multiplex PCR was the method, and the copy in TCRdb shows in-frame clones only, minus some. The V and J calls and the clone size are those of that table, but D and trimming were determined from the DNA. The table includes 200,000 to 250,000 clones, roughly 90% detected once.

The sequenced sample was peripheral blood. The chain has TRBV7-8 and TRBJ1-5; perhaps TRBD1 as D (5 bases). This sequence was found in a man aged 55-75 years with COVID-19, enrolled during active disease. The CDR3 spells CASSLRGGTGNQPQHF. CDR3 bases: TGTGCCAGCAGCTTACGGGGGGGGACTGGCAATCAGCCCCAGCATTTT.